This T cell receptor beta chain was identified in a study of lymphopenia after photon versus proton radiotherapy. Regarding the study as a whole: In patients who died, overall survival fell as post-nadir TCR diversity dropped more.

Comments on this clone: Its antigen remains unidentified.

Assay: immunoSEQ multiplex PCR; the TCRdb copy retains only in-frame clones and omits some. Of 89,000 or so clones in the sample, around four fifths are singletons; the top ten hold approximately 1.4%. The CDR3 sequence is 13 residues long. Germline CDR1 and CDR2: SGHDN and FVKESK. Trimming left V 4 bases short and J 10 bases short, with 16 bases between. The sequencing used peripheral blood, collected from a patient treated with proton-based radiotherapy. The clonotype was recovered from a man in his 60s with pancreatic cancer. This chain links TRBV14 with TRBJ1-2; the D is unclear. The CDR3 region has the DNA TGTGCCAGCAGCCCGTCCGGCGTCGAGGTCTACACCTTC. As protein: CASSPSGVEVYTF.